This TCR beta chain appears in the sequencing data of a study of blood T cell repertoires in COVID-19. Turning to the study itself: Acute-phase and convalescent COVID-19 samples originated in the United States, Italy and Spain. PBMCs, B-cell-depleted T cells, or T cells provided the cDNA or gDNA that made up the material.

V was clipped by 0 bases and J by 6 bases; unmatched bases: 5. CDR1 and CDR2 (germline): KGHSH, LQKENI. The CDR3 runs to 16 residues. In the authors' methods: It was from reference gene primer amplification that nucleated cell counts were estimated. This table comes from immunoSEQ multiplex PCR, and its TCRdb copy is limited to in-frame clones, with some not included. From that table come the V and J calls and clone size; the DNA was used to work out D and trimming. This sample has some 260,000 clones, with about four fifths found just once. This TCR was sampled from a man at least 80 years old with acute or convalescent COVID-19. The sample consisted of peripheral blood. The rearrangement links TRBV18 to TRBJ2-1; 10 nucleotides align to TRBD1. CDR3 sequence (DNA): TGTGCCAGCTCACCACCGGGACAGGGGAGCTTCAATGAGCAGTTCTTC. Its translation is CASSPPGQGSFNEQFF.